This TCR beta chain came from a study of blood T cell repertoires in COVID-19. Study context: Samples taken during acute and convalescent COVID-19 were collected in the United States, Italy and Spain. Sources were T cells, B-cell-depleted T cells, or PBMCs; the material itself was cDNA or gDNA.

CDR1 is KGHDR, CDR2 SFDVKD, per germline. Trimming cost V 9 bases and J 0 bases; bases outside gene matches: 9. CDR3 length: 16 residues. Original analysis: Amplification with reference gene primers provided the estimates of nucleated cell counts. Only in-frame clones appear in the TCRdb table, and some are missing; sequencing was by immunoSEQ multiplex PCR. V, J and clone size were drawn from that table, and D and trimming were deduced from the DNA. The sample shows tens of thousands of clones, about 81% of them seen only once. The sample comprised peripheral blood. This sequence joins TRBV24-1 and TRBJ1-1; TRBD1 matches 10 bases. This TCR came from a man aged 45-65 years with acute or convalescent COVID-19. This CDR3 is CATGRQGAIMNTEAFF. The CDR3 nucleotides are TGTGCCACCGGGAGACAGGGGGCTATTATGAACACTGAAGCTTTCTTT.